A selection of T cell receptor beta chains follows, all from one sample in a study of blood T cell repertoires in COVID-19. The repertoire was sequenced with immunoSEQ multiplex PCR; TCRdb's copy has only in-frame clones and lacks some. The sample lists 170,000 or so clones, more than 85% occurring once. The specimen was peripheral blood. The receptors here all came from a man aged 55 to 70 with COVID-19, enrolled during active disease. Both conserved end residues are part of each CDR3. The D gene is left open where the match is weak. Size tells how often a clone was seen (once, few, many) or the class of an expanded clone, and some rows leave it out.

j_gene: TRBJ1-1; abundance: NA; v_gene: TRBV7-2; d_gene: NA; CDR3nt: TGTGCCAGCAGCTTAGGGAGGACTGAAGCTTTCTTT; CDR3aa: CASSLGRTEAFF
j_gene: TRBJ2-1; abundance: NA; v_gene: TRBV21-1; d_gene: NA; CDR3nt: TGTGCCAGCAGCAAAGCCCGGAGTCCCTACAATGAGCAGTTCTTC; CDR3aa: CASSKARSPYNEQFF
j_gene: TRBJ2-1; abundance: NA; v_gene: TRBV24-1; d_gene: TRBD2; CDR3nt: TGTGCCACCAGTGACTCTATAGCGGGAGGGTCGGGTGAGCAGTTCTTC; CDR3aa: CATSDSIAGGSGEQFF
j_gene: TRBJ2-3; abundance: once; v_gene: TRBV27; d_gene: NA; CDR3nt: TGTGCCAGCAGTTTATCGAGTTCTGTGTTTGGCACAGATACGCAGTATTTT; CDR3aa: CASSLSSSVFGTDTQYF
j_gene: TRBJ1-1; abundance: NA; v_gene: TRBV4-2; d_gene: NA; CDR3nt: TGTGCCAGCAGACCGAGCAGGGGTGGTAGCACTGAAGCTTTCTTT; CDR3aa: CASRPSRGGSTEAFF
j_gene: TRBJ1-1; abundance: NA; v_gene: TRBV2; d_gene: NA; CDR3nt: TGTGCCAGCAGTGTACAGGGCCTTGAAGCTTTCTTT; CDR3aa: CASSVQGLEAFF
j_gene: TRBJ2-7; abundance: NA; v_gene: TRBV7-9; d_gene: TRBD1; CDR3nt: TGTGCCAGCAGCTTAGTCAGGACAGGGGGTTACGAGCAGTACTTC; CDR3aa: CASSLVRTGGYEQYF
j_gene: TRBJ1-2; abundance: NA; v_gene: TRBV7-2; d_gene: NA; CDR3nt: TGTGCCAGCAGCTTAGGCTTAGGGGTGAACTATGGCTACACCTTC; CDR3aa: CASSLGLGVNYGYTF
j_gene: TRBJ2-7; abundance: NA; v_gene: TRBV29-1; d_gene: TRBD1; CDR3nt: TGCAGCGCAAGGACAGGGAGCGACTACGAGCAGTACTTC; CDR3aa: CSARTGSDYEQYF
j_gene: TRBJ1-5; abundance: NA; v_gene: TRBV21-1; d_gene: NA; CDR3nt: TGTGCCAGCAGCGGGGACAGAGATAATCAGCCCCAGCATTTT; CDR3aa: CASSGDRDNQPQHF
j_gene: TRBJ2-7; abundance: NA; v_gene: TRBV19; d_gene: NA; CDR3nt: TGTGCCAGTAGTATATCGGGTCGGAATTCCTACGAGCAGTACTTC; CDR3aa: CASSISGRNSYEQYF
j_gene: TRBJ1-3; abundance: NA; v_gene: TRBV7-9; d_gene: TRBD1; CDR3nt: TGTGCCAGCAGCCGCGGGACAGGTGAAGGAAACACCATATATTTT; CDR3aa: CASSRGTGEGNTIYF
j_gene: TRBJ1-1; abundance: few; v_gene: TRBV29-1; d_gene: NA; CDR3nt: TGCAGCGTTGAAGATCCGGGAATTATGAACACTGAAGCTTTCTTT; CDR3aa: CSVEDPGIMNTEAFF
j_gene: TRBJ2-4; abundance: NA; v_gene: TRBV11-2; d_gene: TRBD1; CDR3nt: TGTGCCAGCAGCTTAGGACAGGGGGCTAAGGCCAAAAACATTCAGTACTTC; CDR3aa: CASSLGQGAKAKNIQYF
j_gene: TRBJ2-2; abundance: NA; v_gene: TRBV6-5; d_gene: NA; CDR3nt: TGTGCCAGCAGGCAGGGTGGTACCGGGGAGCTGTTTTTT; CDR3aa: CASRQGGTGELFF
j_gene: TRBJ1-6; abundance: NA; v_gene: TRBV28; d_gene: TRBD1; CDR3nt: TGTGCCAGCAGTTTACCGGGACAGTATAATTCACCCCTCCACTTT; CDR3aa: CASSLPGQYNSPLHF
j_gene: TRBJ1-4; abundance: NA; v_gene: TRBV4-3; d_gene: NA; CDR3nt: TGCGCCAGCAGCCAGGAAATAGGGGCAACTAATGAAAAACTGTTTTTT; CDR3aa: CASSQEIGATNEKLFF
j_gene: TRBJ1-5; abundance: NA; v_gene: TRBV3-1/TRBV3-2; d_gene: NA; CDR3nt: TGTGCCAGCAGCTACCGAAGCCGGGGACAATTCTATAGCAATCAGCCCCAGCATTTT; CDR3aa: CASSYRSRGQFYSNQPQHF
j_gene: TRBJ1-2; abundance: NA; v_gene: TRBV4-3; d_gene: TRBD1; CDR3nt: TGCGCCAGCAGCCATGTTGGACAGGAGATAGGAGGCTACACCTTC; CDR3aa: CASSHVGQEIGGYTF
j_gene: TRBJ1-1; abundance: NA; v_gene: TRBV5-1; d_gene: TRBD1; CDR3nt: TGCGCCAGCAGCGAGAACAGGGGTGGGAGCACTGAAGCTTTCTTT; CDR3aa: CASSENRGGSTEAFF
j_gene: TRBJ2-5; abundance: NA; v_gene: TRBV7-8; d_gene: TRBD1; CDR3nt: TGTGCCAGCAGCTTAGTTGGTGCAGGGGGAGAGACCCAGTACTTC; CDR3aa: CASSLVGAGGETQYF
j_gene: TRBJ2-7; abundance: NA; v_gene: TRBV7-3; d_gene: NA; CDR3nt: TGTGCCAGCAGCTCACGAAGGGGGACCCCCCACGAGCAGTACTTC; CDR3aa: CASSSRRGTPHEQYF
j_gene: TRBJ2-3; abundance: NA; v_gene: TRBV21-1; d_gene: NA; CDR3nt: TGTGCCAGCAGCAAGGAAACAGTGAGCGGCGCAGATACGCAGTATTTT; CDR3aa: CASSKETVSGADTQYF
j_gene: TRBJ2-3; abundance: NA; v_gene: TRBV6-4; d_gene: NA; CDR3nt: TGTGCCAGCAGTGACCGGCCAGGAAGCACAGATACGCAGTATTTT; CDR3aa: CASSDRPGSTDTQYF
j_gene: TRBJ2-5; abundance: NA; v_gene: TRBV6-2/TRBV6-3; d_gene: TRBD2; CDR3nt: TGTGCCAGCAGTTACGGAGGGCTAGCGGACTCCCAAGAGACCCAGTACTTC; CDR3aa: CASSYGGLADSQETQYF
j_gene: TRBJ2-1; abundance: NA; v_gene: TRBV27; d_gene: NA; CDR3nt: TGTGCCAGCACTCACGGGAACCTTAATTCCAATGAGCAGTTCTTC; CDR3aa: CASTHGNLNSNEQFF
j_gene: TRBJ1-1; abundance: NA; v_gene: TRBV10-3; d_gene: NA; CDR3nt: TGTGCCATCGGCCGGGACTCTAAAACTGAAGCTTTCTTT; CDR3aa: CAIGRDSKTEAFF
j_gene: TRBJ1-2; abundance: NA; v_gene: TRBV15; d_gene: NA; CDR3nt: TGTGCCACCAGCTTAGGACTGGAGAACTATGGCTACACCTTC; CDR3aa: CATSLGLENYGYTF
j_gene: TRBJ1-2; abundance: NA; v_gene: TRBV19; d_gene: NA; CDR3nt: TGTGCCAGTAGTATCGCCCCAGGGAAGGGCTACACCTTC; CDR3aa: CASSIAPGKGYTF
j_gene: TRBJ1-1; abundance: NA; v_gene: TRBV19; d_gene: TRBD1; CDR3nt: TGTGCCAGTAGAAGACAGGGGGCTATGAACACTGAAGCTTTCTTT; CDR3aa: CASRRQGAMNTEAFF
j_gene: TRBJ2-5; abundance: NA; v_gene: TRBV4-1; d_gene: TRBD2; CDR3nt: TGCGCCAGCAGCCAGCTTCTGCGGGGGGGAAAAGAGACCCAGTACTTC; CDR3aa: CASSQLLRGGKETQYF
j_gene: TRBJ1-5; abundance: NA; v_gene: TRBV7-2; d_gene: TRBD1; CDR3nt: TGTGCCAGCAGCGTCGGACAGGGTGTTAGTCAGCCCCAGCATTTT; CDR3aa: CASSVGQGVSQPQHF
j_gene: TRBJ1-5; abundance: once; v_gene: TRBV6-6; d_gene: NA; CDR3nt: TGTGCCAGCAGTTCTCGACAGGACAATCAGCCCCAGCATTTT; CDR3aa: CASSSRQDNQPQHF
j_gene: TRBJ2-7; abundance: NA; v_gene: TRBV5-1; d_gene: NA; CDR3nt: TGCGCCAGCAGCGTGTCCGGGGTCTCCTACGAGCAGTACTTC; CDR3aa: CASSVSGVSYEQYF
j_gene: TRBJ2-4; abundance: NA; v_gene: TRBV6-6; d_gene: NA; CDR3nt: TGTGCCAGCATTAAGGTTAAGGGGGACATTCAGTACTTC; CDR3aa: CASIKVKGDIQYF
j_gene: TRBJ2-7; abundance: NA; v_gene: TRBV9; d_gene: TRBD2; CDR3nt: TGTGCCAGCAGCGTAGGGACTAGCGGTATCTACGAGCAGTACTTC; CDR3aa: CASSVGTSGIYEQYF
j_gene: TRBJ1-3; abundance: NA; v_gene: TRBV19; d_gene: TRBD1; CDR3nt: TGTGCCAGGACAGGGGTTCTGTCTGGAAACACCATATATTTT; CDR3aa: CARTGVLSGNTIYF
j_gene: TRBJ2-7; abundance: NA; v_gene: TRBV6-6; d_gene: NA; CDR3nt: TGTGCCAGCGACCGAAACAGGGACATCTCCTACGAGCAGTACTTC; CDR3aa: CASDRNRDISYEQYF
j_gene: TRBJ1-2; abundance: NA; v_gene: TRBV2; d_gene: TRBD1; CDR3nt: TGTGCCAGCAGTGGGGACAGTGGGGCCATCTATGGCTACACCTTC; CDR3aa: CASSGDSGAIYGYTF
j_gene: TRBJ1-5; abundance: few; v_gene: TRBV4-3; d_gene: TRBD1; CDR3nt: TGCGCCAGCAGCCAAGGACAGGGGGCCAATCAGCCCCAGCATTTT; CDR3aa: CASSQGQGANQPQHF
j_gene: TRBJ2-7; abundance: NA; v_gene: TRBV29-1; d_gene: TRBD1; CDR3nt: TGCAGCGCTGGGACAGACTCAGAGCAGTACTTC; CDR3aa: CSAGTDSEQYF
j_gene: TRBJ1-6; abundance: NA; v_gene: TRBV7-2; d_gene: NA; CDR3nt: TGTGCCAGCAGTCCAGGGGATGTCCATAATTCACCCCTCCACTTT; CDR3aa: CASSPGDVHNSPLHF
j_gene: TRBJ1-1; abundance: NA; v_gene: TRBV7-9; d_gene: TRBD1; CDR3nt: TGTGCCAGCACAACCGGGACAGGGACCATGAACACTGAAGCTTTCTTT; CDR3aa: CASTTGTGTMNTEAFF
j_gene: TRBJ2-7; abundance: NA; v_gene: TRBV10-3; d_gene: NA; CDR3nt: TGTGCCATCAGTGAGACCGTGTCATACGGGGAGCAGTACTTC; CDR3aa: CAISETVSYGEQYF
j_gene: TRBJ2-7; abundance: NA; v_gene: TRBV4-3; d_gene: TRBD1; CDR3nt: TGCGCCAGCAGCCGAGAGTACAGGGGCGACGAGCAGTACTTC; CDR3aa: CASSREYRGDEQYF
j_gene: TRBJ2-7; abundance: NA; v_gene: TRBV10-3; d_gene: TRBD2; CDR3nt: TGTGCCATCAGTGAGTCGCTTAGCGGGGCCTACGAGCAGTACTTC; CDR3aa: CAISESLSGAYEQYF